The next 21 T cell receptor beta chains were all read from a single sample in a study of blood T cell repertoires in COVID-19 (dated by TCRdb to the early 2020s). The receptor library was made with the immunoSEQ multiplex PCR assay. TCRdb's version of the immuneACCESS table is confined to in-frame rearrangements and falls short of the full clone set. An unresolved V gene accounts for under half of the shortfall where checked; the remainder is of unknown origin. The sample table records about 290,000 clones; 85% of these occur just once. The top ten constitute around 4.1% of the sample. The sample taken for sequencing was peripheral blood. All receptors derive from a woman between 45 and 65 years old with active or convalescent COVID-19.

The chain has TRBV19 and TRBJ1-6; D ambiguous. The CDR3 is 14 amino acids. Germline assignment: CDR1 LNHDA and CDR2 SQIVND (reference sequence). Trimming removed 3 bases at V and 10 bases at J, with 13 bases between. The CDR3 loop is CASSILGENSPLHF. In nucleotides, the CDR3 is TGTGCCAGTAGTATTTTGGGAGAAAACTCACCCCTCCACTTT.

The CDR3 DNA is TGTGCCAGCAGTTACTCGGAGGCCAGCTCCTACAATGAGCAGTTCTTC. Protein product: CASSYSEASSYNEQFF. The chain has TRBV6-5 and TRBJ2-1; D is possibly TRBD2 (5 bases). CDR3 length: 16 amino acids. The V gene lost 0 bases and the J gene lost 0 bases, with 9 bases spanning the gap. Germline V gene data show CDR1 as MNHEY and CDR2 as SVGAGI.

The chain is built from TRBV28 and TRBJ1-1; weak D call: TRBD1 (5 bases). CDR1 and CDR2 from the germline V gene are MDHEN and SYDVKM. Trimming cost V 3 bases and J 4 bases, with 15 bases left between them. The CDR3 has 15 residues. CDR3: CASSFQGGSGTEAFF. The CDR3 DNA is TGTGCCAGCAGTTTCCAGGGCGGCTCAGGCACTGAAGCTTTCTTT.

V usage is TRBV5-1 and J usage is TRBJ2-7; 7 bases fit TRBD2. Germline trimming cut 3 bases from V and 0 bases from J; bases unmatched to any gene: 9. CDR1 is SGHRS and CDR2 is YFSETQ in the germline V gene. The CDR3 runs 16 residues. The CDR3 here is CASSSHLSGVSYEQYF. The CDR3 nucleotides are TGCGCCAGCAGCTCTCATTTGAGCGGGGTCTCCTACGAGCAGTACTTC.

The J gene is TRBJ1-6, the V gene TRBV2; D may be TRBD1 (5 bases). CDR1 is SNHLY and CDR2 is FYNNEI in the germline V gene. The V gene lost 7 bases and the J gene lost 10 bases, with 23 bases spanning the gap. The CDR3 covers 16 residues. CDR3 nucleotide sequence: TGTGCCAGCACACTGCGGTCGACAGTGGCTCGATCACCCCTCCACTTT. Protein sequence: CASTLRSTVARSPLHF.

For the CDR3, the DNA is TGTGCCAGCAGCCACCTTGACAGCAACTACGAGCAGTACTTC. It specifies CASSHLDSNYEQYF. The chain is built from TRBV3-1 (or the pseudogene TRBV3-2) and TRBJ2-7; weak D call: TRBD1 (5 bases). The CDR3 has 14 amino acids. With 3 bases removed from V and 3 bases from J, the gap between germline ends came to 12 bases. Germline assignment: CDR1 LGHDT and CDR2 YNNKEL (reference sequence).

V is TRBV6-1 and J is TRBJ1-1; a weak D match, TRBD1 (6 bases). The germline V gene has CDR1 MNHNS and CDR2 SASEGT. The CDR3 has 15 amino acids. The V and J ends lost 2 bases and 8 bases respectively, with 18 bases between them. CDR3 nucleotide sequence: TGTGCCAGCAGTGAAATGAGGGTAGGGGGTAAAGAAGCTTTCTTT. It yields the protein CASSEMRVGGKEAFF.

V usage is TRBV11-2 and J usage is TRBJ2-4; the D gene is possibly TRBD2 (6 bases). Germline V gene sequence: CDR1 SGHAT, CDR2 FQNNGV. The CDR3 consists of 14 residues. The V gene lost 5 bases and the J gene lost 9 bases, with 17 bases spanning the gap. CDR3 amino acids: CASSPTGSGLIQYF. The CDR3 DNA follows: TGTGCCAGCAGCCCGACCGGGAGTGGGCTCATTCAGTACTTC.

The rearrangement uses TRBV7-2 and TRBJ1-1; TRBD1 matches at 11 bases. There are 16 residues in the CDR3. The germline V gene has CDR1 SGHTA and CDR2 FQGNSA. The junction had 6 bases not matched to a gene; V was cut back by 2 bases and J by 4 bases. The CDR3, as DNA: TGTGCCAGCAGCTTACTCGCAGGACAGGGGGCCACTGAAGCTTTCTTT. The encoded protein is CASSLLAGQGATEAFF.

The CDR3 DNA reads TGTGCCAGCGATCGGGCCGGGGATGGCTACGAGCAGTACTTC. Translating gives CASDRAGDGYEQYF. The J gene is TRBJ2-7, the V gene TRBV7-9, with D possibly TRBD2 on 5 matching bases. This CDR3 has 14 residues. V lost 8 bases and J 3 bases, leaving 17 bases between the germline ends. Per the germline V gene, CDR1 is SEHNR and CDR2 is FQNEAQ (reference sequence).

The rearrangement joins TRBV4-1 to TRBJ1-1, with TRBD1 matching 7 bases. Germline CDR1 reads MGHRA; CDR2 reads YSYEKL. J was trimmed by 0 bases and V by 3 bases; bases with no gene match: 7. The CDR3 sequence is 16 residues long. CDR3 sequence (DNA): TGCGCCAGCAGCCAGACGGGGACAGAGATGAACACTGAAGCTTTCTTT. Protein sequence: CASSQTGTEMNTEAFF.

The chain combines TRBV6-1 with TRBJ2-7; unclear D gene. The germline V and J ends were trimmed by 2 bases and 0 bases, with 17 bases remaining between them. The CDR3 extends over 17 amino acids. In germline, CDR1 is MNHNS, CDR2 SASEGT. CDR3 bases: TGTGCCAGCAGTGAAAGTTCTTTGGTCAGTTACTCCTACGAGCAGTACTTC. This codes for CASSESSLVSYSYEQYF.

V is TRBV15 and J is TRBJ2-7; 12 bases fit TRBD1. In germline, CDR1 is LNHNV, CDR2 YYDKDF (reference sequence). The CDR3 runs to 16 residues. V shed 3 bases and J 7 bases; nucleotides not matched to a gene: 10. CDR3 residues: CATSSGTGGAFEEQYF. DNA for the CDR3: TGTGCCACCAGCAGCGGGACAGGGGGCGCGTTTGAAGAGCAGTACTTC.

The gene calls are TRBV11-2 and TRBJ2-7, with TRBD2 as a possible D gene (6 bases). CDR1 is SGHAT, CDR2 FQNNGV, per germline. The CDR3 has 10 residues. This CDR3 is CAIGGTVQYF. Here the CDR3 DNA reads TGTGCTATCGGCGGGACGGTGCAGTACTTC. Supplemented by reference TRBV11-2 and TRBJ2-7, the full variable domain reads EAGVAQSPRYKIIEKRQSVAFWCNPISGHATLYWYQQILGQGPKLLIQFQNNGVVDDSQLPKDRFSAERLKGVDSTLKIQPAKLEDSAVYLCAIGGTVQYFGPGTRLTVT.

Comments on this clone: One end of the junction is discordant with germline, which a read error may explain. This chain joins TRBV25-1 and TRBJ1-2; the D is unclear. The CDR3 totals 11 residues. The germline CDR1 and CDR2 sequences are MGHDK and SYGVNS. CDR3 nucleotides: TGTGCCAGCAGTGAATTGGGCACTCTGTGCTTC. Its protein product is CASSELGTLCF.

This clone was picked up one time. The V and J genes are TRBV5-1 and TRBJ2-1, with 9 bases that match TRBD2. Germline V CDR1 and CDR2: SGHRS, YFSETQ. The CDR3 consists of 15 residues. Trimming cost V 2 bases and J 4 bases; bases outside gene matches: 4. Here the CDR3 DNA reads TGCGCCAGCAGCTTTGGCGGGAGGGATTACAATGAGCAGTTCTTC. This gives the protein CASSFGGRDYNEQFF.

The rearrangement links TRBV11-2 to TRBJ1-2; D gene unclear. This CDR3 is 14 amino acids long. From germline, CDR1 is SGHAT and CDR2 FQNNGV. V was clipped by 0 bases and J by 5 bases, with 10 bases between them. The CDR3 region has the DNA TGTGCCAGCAGCTTAGAAGCAGGTTCTTATGGCTACACCTTC. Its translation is CASSLEAGSYGYTF.

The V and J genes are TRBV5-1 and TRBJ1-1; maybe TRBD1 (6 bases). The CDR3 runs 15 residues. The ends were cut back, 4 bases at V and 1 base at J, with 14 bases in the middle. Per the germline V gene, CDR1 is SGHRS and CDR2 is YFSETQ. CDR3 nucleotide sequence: TGCGCCAGCAGCCAACGGACAGCTGCGAACACTGAAGCTTTCTTT. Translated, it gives CASSQRTAANTEAFF.

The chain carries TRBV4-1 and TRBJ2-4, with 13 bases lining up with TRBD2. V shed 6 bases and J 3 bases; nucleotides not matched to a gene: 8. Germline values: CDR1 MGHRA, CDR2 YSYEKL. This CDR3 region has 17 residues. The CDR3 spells CASRPLAGGRDKNIQYF. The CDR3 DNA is TGCGCCAGCAGGCCACTAGCGGGAGGGCGGGACAAAAACATTCAGTACTTC.

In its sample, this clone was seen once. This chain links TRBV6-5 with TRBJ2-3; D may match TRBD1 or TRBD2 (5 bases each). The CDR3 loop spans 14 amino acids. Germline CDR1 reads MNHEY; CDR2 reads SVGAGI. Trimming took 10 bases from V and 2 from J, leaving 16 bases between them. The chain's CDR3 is CATRARGLTDTQYF. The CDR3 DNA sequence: TGTGCCACCAGGGCACGGGGTCTCACAGATACGCAGTATTTT.

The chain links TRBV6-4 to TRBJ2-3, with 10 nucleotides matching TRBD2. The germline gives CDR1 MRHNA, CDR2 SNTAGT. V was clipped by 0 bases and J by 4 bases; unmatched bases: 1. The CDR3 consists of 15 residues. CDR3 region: CASSDSTSGPDTQYF. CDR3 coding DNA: TGTGCCAGCAGTGACTCGACTAGCGGGCCAGATACGCAGTATTTT.